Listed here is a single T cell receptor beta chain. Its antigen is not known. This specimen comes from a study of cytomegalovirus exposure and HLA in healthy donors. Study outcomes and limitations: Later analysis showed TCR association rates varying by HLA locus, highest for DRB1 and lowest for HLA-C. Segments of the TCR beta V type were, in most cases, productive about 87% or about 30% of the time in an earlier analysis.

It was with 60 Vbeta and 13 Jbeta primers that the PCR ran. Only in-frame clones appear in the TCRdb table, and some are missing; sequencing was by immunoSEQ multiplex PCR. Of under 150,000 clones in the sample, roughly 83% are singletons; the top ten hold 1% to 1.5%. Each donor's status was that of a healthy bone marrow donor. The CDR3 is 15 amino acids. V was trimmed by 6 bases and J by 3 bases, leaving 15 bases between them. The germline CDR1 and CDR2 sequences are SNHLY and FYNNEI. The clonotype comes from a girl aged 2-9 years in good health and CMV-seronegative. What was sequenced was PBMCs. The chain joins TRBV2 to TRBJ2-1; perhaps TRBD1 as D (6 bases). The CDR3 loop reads CASRPGHSVYNEQFF. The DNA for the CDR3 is TGTGCCAGCAGGCCGGGACACTCCGTCTACAATGAGCAGTTCTTC.